Following are 18 T cell receptor beta chains from one sample sequenced in a study of T cell responses to AZD1222 COVID-19 vaccine. TCRdb's table, derived via immunoSEQ multiplex PCR, lists solely in-frame clones and lacks some. The table records over 150,000 clones, roughly 87% of them present only once. The material was peripheral blood, obtained on day 0 of AZD1222 vaccination. These receptors were obtained from an adult in good health.

The CDR3 region is CASRPRRYSRGTDTQYF. CDR3 DNA: TGTGCCAGCAGACCCCGAAGGTACTCCCGGGGTACAGATACGCAGTATTTT. J is TRBJ2-3 and V is TRBV14; D perhaps matches TRBD2 (5 bases). Trimming stripped 6 bases from V and 3 bases from J, with 22 bases between. The CDR3 is 17 amino acids. The germline CDR1 and CDR2 sequences are SGHDN and FVKESK.

This sequence joins TRBV5-1 and TRBJ2-2; D gene uncertain. V lost 10 bases and J 4 bases, leaving 17 bases between the germline ends. Germline CDR1 is SGHRS and CDR2 is YFSETQ. The CDR3 length is 14 residues. CDR3 amino acids: CAGSVGASTGELFF. The CDR3 DNA sequence: TGCGCCGGATCGGTCGGAGCGAGCACCGGGGAGCTGTTTTTT.

The chain links TRBV5-1 to TRBJ2-1; D not certain. Germline-derived CDR1 and CDR2 are SGHRS and YFSETQ. This CDR3 is built from 15 residues. V gave up 0 bases and J gave up 0 bases, with 7 bases separating them. The CDR3 sequence is CASSLDSLSYNEQFF. The CDR3 coding sequence is TGCGCCAGCAGCTTGGATTCACTCTCCTACAATGAGCAGTTCTTC.

This sequence joins TRBV24-1 and TRBJ2-1; possible D gene TRBD2, 7 bases. This CDR3 has 14 amino acids. Deletions cut 1 base from V and 6 bases from J, with 9 bases between. Germline loops: CDR1 KGHDR, CDR2 SFDVKD. The CDR3 protein is CATSDLRGGNEQFF. CDR3 coding DNA: TGTGCCACCAGTGATTTAAGGGGGGGCAATGAGCAGTTCTTC.

The CDR3 loop reads CASSSGRGAPYNEQFF. The CDR3, as DNA: TGTGCCAGCAGCTCAGGGAGGGGGGCCCCCTACAATGAGCAGTTCTTC. V is TRBV11-2 and J is TRBJ2-1; D perhaps matches TRBD2 (7 bases). The germline V gene encodes CDR1 SGHAT and CDR2 FQNNGV. Deletions cut 4 bases from V and 2 bases from J, with 15 bases between. The CDR3 spans 16 residues.

CDR3: CASSLGLLNTGELFF. The CDR3 region has the DNA TGCGCCAGCAGCCTGGGACTCCTGAACACCGGGGAGCTGTTTTTT. This chain uses TRBV4-1 with TRBJ2-2, with D perhaps TRBD2 (6 bases). This CDR3 is built from 15 residues. Germline assignment: CDR1 MGHRA and CDR2 YSYEKL. V was clipped by 4 bases and J by 1 base, with 10 bases between them.

The chain has TRBV28 and TRBJ2-6; unclear D gene. With 6 bases removed from V and 0 bases from J, the gap between germline ends came to 9 bases. In germline, CDR1 is MDHEN, CDR2 SYDVKM. The CDR3 loop spans 15 amino acids. CDR3 sequence (DNA): TGTGCCAGCAGCTCGGGTTTCTCTGGGGCCAACGTCCTGACTTTC. Amino acids: CASSSGFSGANVLTF. Full variable domain (outside the CDR3, taken from reference TRBV28 and TRBJ2-6): DVKVTQSSRYLVKRTGEKVFLECVQDMDHENMFWYRQDPGLGLRLIYFSYDVKMKEKGDIPEGYSVSREKKERFSLILESASTNQTSMYLCASSSGFSGANVLTFGAGSRLTVL.

This clone appeared a single time. The chain employs TRBV7-2 and TRBJ2-7, with D perhaps matching TRBD2 (7 bases). This CDR3 region has 15 residues. Germline V gene lookup returns CDR1 SGHTA and CDR2 FQGNSA. Trimming shortened V by 0 bases and J by 7 bases, and 16 bases separated the two germline ends. This CDR3 is CASSLAVHREGEQYF. For the CDR3, the DNA is TGTGCCAGCAGCTTAGCGGTCCACAGGGAGGGAGAGCAGTACTTC.

The J gene is TRBJ1-5, the V gene TRBV5-3, with TRBD1 as a possible D gene (5 bases). TRBV5-3 is classed as an ORF, of uncertain function. The CDR3 totals 17 residues. V was clipped by 1 base and J by 2 bases, with 16 bases between them. CDR3 bases: TGTGCCAGAAGCTTGCCCCTTGGGGCTTTAGGCAATCAGCCCCAGCATTTT. Its translation: CARSLPLGALGNQPQHF.

The chain uses TRBV19 and TRBJ1-2; D is unclear. This CDR3 spans 11 amino acids. The germline V gene has CDR1 LNHDA and CDR2 SQIVND (reference sequence). V was shortened by 11 bases and J by 2 bases, with 9 bases between the two germline ends. The CDR3: CAGRGNYGYTF. The CDR3 bases are TGTGCCGGGCGAGGGAACTATGGCTACACCTTC. Filled out from reference TRBV19 and TRBJ1-2, the complete variable domain reads DGGITQSPKYLFRKEGQNVTLSCEQNLNHDAMYWYRQDPGQGLRLIYYSQIVNDFQKGDIAEGYSVSREKKESFPLTVTSAQKNPTAFYLCAGRGNYGYTFGSGTRLTVV.

This chain connects TRBV4-2 to TRBJ1-6, with D maybe TRBD1 (5 bases). The CDR3 is 16 residues long. CDR1 LGHNA and CDR2 YNFKEQ come from the germline V gene. V lost 1 base and J 0 bases, leaving 7 bases between the germline ends. CDR3 in DNA: TGTGCCAGCAGCCAAGGAGGGGTCTCCTATAATTCACCCCTCCACTTT. Residues: CASSQGGVSYNSPLHF.

V and J are TRBV4-2 and TRBJ1-1; TRBD1 might be the D (5 bases). This CDR3 contains 15 residues. CDR1 and CDR2 from the germline V gene are LGHNA and YNFKEQ. V was pared by 4 bases and J by 8 bases, with 20 bases between. The chain's CDR3 is CASSLQADSGREAFF. The CDR3, as DNA: TGTGCCAGCAGCCTACAGGCCGATTCAGGCCGAGAAGCTTTCTTT.

The V and J genes are TRBV11-2 and TRBJ2-7; tentative D call: TRBD1 (5 bases). The CDR3 has 15 residues. Per germline, CDR1 SGHAT and CDR2 FQNNGV. The germline V and J ends were trimmed by 0 bases and 7 bases, with 16 bases remaining between them. The CDR3 sequence is CASSLDLARVGEQYF. The CDR3 DNA reads TGTGCCAGCAGCTTAGATCTCGCCAGGGTCGGTGAGCAGTACTTC.

This chain links TRBV6-5 with TRBJ2-7; TRBD2 matches 7 bases. V lost 5 bases and J lost 4; bases outside the gene matches: 8. The CDR3 totals 14 residues. CDR1 is MNHEY and CDR2 is SVGAGI in the germline V gene. The CDR3 sequence is CASSRDYDIYEQYF. The CDR3 DNA reads as TGTGCCAGCAGTCGGGACTACGACATTTACGAGCAGTACTTC.

The genes are TRBV6-6 and TRBJ2-7; 8 bases align to TRBD1. Trimming removed 10 bases from V and 0 bases from J; junction bases left unmatched: 5. Germline V gene data show CDR1 as MNHNY and CDR2 as SVGAGI (reference sequence). This CDR3 contains 13 residues. Here the CDR3 reads CATLDRASYEQYF. CDR3 bases: TGTGCCACCCTGGACAGGGCCTCCTACGAGCAGTACTTC.

The chain employs TRBV25-1 and TRBJ1-5; no firm D call. CDR3 size: 14 residues. The V end was cut by 8 bases, the J end by 6 bases, with 17 bases between. From germline, CDR1 is MGHDK and CDR2 SYGVNS. CDR3 DNA sequence: TGTGCCAGCGCGGGAGAGGGCGTTGGTCAGCCCCAGCATTTT. It yields the protein CASAGEGVGQPQHF.

The chain recombines TRBV28 with TRBJ1-4; 9 bases fit TRBD1. The germline V gene has CDR1 MDHEN and CDR2 SYDVKM. The trim removed 6 bases at V and 3 bases at J, leaving 11 bases unmatched. The CDR3 has 17 amino acids. The CDR3 region has the DNA TGTGCCAGCAGCGAGCCCATCGGGACAGGGTCTAATGAAAAACTGTTTTTT. This codes for CASSEPIGTGSNEKLFF.

The chain recombines TRBV27 with TRBJ1-2; D is unresolved. This CDR3 region has 17 residues. Germline V gene data show CDR1 as MNHEY and CDR2 as SMNVEV (reference sequence). V shed 0 bases and J shed 7 bases, with 21 bases lying between them. The CDR3 sequence: CASSLSTLLGRLSGYTF. Written as DNA, the CDR3 is TGTGCCAGCAGTTTATCCACATTACTCGGACGACTCTCTGGCTACACCTTC.